The 17 T cell receptor beta chains below come from one sample, sequenced in a study of T cell responses to AZD1222 COVID-19 vaccine. Only in-frame clones appear in the TCRdb table, and some are missing; sequencing was by immunoSEQ multiplex PCR. The repertoire has 150,000 to 200,000 clones, roughly 94% of them found once; the top ten carry about 4.6%. The sequences come from peripheral blood, collected 28 days after the second AZD1222 dose. The receptors here all came from an adult who received the AZD1222 COVID-19 vaccine.

The rearrangement joins TRBV6-2 or TRBV6-3 to TRBJ2-1, with 8 bases aligning to TRBD1. V lost 5 bases to trimming and J lost 3 bases; unmatched junction nucleotides: 3. The CDR3 sequence is 14 residues long. Germline-derived CDR1 and CDR2 are MNHEY and SVGEGT. CDR3 sequence: CASSGQGNYNEQFF. CDR3 bases: TGTGCCAGCAGTGGACAGGGCAACTACAATGAGCAGTTCTTC.

The J gene is TRBJ1-2, the V gene TRBV20-1; possible D gene TRBD1, 5 bases. This CDR3 is 14 amino acids long. CDR1 is DFQATT and CDR2 is SNEGSKA in the germline V gene (reference sequence). Trimming pared 3 bases from V and 4 bases from J, leaving 15 bases between. As DNA, the CDR3 is TGCAGTGCTAGTACCGGGGGTCTCCCCTATGGCTACACCTTC. Translation: CSASTGGLPYGYTF.

The genes are TRBV10-3 and TRBJ2-7, with 10 bases fitting TRBD2. Unmatched junction bases numbered 1, after V lost 5 bases and J lost 0 bases. There are 14 residues in the CDR3. CDR1 and CDR2 (germline): ENHRY, SYGVKD. The CDR3 here is CAISTSGTSYEQYF. CDR3 DNA: TGTGCCATCAGTACTAGCGGGACCTCCTACGAGCAGTACTTC.

The chain has TRBV4-1 and TRBJ1-1, with TRBD1 as a possible D gene (5 bases). The length of the CDR3 is 17 residues. Per germline, CDR1 MGHRA and CDR2 YSYEKL. Trimming removed 1 base from V and 1 base from J, with 16 bases in between. In nucleotides, the CDR3 is TGCGCCAGCAGCCAAGGGAAGACAGAGTTTAAGAACACTGAAGCTTTCTTT. Translating gives CASSQGKTEFKNTEAFF.

This CDR3 is CAISEEGADTEAFF. CDR3 bases: TGTGCCATCAGTGAAGAGGGGGCGGATACTGAAGCTTTCTTT. The J gene is TRBJ1-1, the V gene TRBV10-3; 7 positions agree with TRBD1. The CDR3 length is 14 residues. J lost 5 bases, V lost 3 bases, and 6 bases had no gene match. Germline V gene sequence: CDR1 ENHRY, CDR2 SYGVKD.

This clone has only a few counts. V gene TRBV28 combines with J gene TRBJ1-2; weak D call: TRBD1 (6 bases). Trimming pared 9 bases from V and 3 bases from J, leaving 20 bases between. Per the germline V gene, CDR1 is MDHEN and CDR2 is SYDVKM. This CDR3 contains 15 residues. The CDR3 nucleotides read TGTGCCAGTCAAGGGGGGGCGGAAGCGGACTATGGCTACACCTTC. Amino acids: CASQGGAEADYGYTF.

This chain joins TRBV28 and TRBJ1-3; D gene unclear. The CDR3 loop spans 14 amino acids. The germline CDR1 and CDR2 sequences are MDHEN and SYDVKM. V shed 5 bases and J shed 4 bases, with 12 bases lying between them. The CDR3 sequence: CASSTYGTGNTIYF. In nucleotides, the CDR3 is TGTGCCAGCAGTACGTATGGAACAGGAAACACCATATATTTT.

The rearrangement joins TRBV23-1 to TRBJ2-3; D unclear. TRBV23-1 is filed as an ORF, its function uncertain. Deletions cut 4 bases from V and 0 bases from J, with 11 bases between. This CDR3 has 15 residues. CDR3 nucleotides: TGCGCCAGCAGTCCCTCAGGTACTAGCACAGATACGCAGTATTTT. The encoded protein is CASSPSGTSTDTQYF.

V gene TRBV14 combines with J gene TRBJ1-4; D is undetermined. The CDR3 is made up of 12 amino acids. Trimming removed 0 bases from V and 13 bases from J, with 9 bases in between. Germline-derived CDR1 and CDR2 are SGHDN and FVKESK. CDR3 sequence (DNA): TGTGCCAGCAGCCAAGACACGGTAGGACTGTTTTTT. Translating gives CASSQDTVGLFF.

This chain uses TRBV25-1 with TRBJ2-3; a weak D match, TRBD2 (6 bases). This CDR3 contains 16 residues. CDR1 is MGHDK, CDR2 SYGVNS, per germline. V was trimmed by 1 base and J by 6 bases, leaving 17 bases between them. The CDR3 coding sequence is TGTGCCAGCAGTGAATCTGGACTAAGCTTGGAGGATACGCAGTATTTT. Encoded protein: CASSESGLSLEDTQYF.

The genes are TRBV6-5 and TRBJ2-7; 8 nucleotides align to TRBD1. V was clipped by 1 base and J by 6 bases; unmatched bases: 8. The CDR3 spans 15 residues. CDR1 MNHEY and CDR2 SVGAGI come from the germline V gene. CDR3 nucleotide sequence: TGTGCCAGCAGTTACTTTCCGGGACAGGAAGCCGAGCAGTACTTC. Translated, it gives CASSYFPGQEAEQYF.

The V and J genes are TRBV6-5 and TRBJ1-6, with 7 bases lining up with TRBD1. With 5 bases clipped from V and 7 bases from J, the junction kept 8 bases outside the gene matches. The germline CDR1 and CDR2 sequences are MNHEY and SVGAGI. The CDR3 totals 15 residues. The CDR3 is CASSRRQGANSPLHF. CDR3 DNA: TGTGCCAGCAGTCGTCGACAGGGCGCAAATTCACCCCTCCACTTT.

The V gene is TRBV7-9, the J gene TRBJ2-5; 10 bases align to TRBD2. After removal of 4 bases from V and 3 bases from J, the junction contained 5 bases not matched to a gene. CDR3 length equals 15 residues. CDR1 is SEHNR, CDR2 FQNEAQ, per germline (reference sequence). The CDR3 loop reads CASSSIGLAEETQYF. CDR3 nucleotides: TGTGCCAGCAGCTCAATCGGACTAGCGGAAGAGACCCAGTACTTC.

The chain joins TRBV9 to TRBJ2-2; no definite D call. Deletions cut 3 bases from V and 1 base from J, with 13 bases between. Germline lookup yields CDR1 SGDLS and CDR2 YYNGEE. This CDR3 comprises 16 residues. CDR3: CASSAAGLQNTGELFF. DNA of the CDR3: TGTGCCAGCAGCGCAGCTGGGCTCCAGAACACCGGGGAGCTGTTTTTT.

The chain uses TRBV5-6 and TRBJ2-7, with a possible D match to TRBD1 (6 bases). Trimming took off 1 base at V and 6 bases at J, with 11 bases between the two ends. The germline V gene encodes CDR1 SGHDT and CDR2 YYEEEE. The CDR3 is 13 residues long. The chain's CDR3 is CASSLRGSREQYF. CDR3 in DNA: TGTGCCAGCAGCTTGAGGGGGTCCCGCGAGCAGTACTTC.

The CDR3 sequence: CASSPDLYGYTF. CDR3 in DNA: TGTGCCAGCAGCCCGGACCTGTATGGCTACACCTTC. This chain joins TRBV27 and TRBJ1-2; D unresolved. V lost 6 bases, J lost 5 bases, and 10 bases lay in between. The CDR3 is made up of 12 amino acids. Germline loops: CDR1 MNHEY, CDR2 SMNVEV (reference sequence).

CDR3 amino acids: CASSPRTVPETQYF. The CDR3 bases are TGTGCCAGCAGCCCCAGGACAGTTCCAGAGACCCAGTACTTC. The rearrangement uses TRBV3-1 (or the pseudogene TRBV3-2) and TRBJ2-5, with D possibly TRBD1 on 6 matching bases. Germline-derived CDR1 and CDR2 are LGHDT and YNNKEL (reference sequence). Trimming stripped 4 bases from V and 4 bases from J, with 13 bases between. The CDR3 runs to 14 residues.